The sequence of this TCR beta chain was determined in a study of technical replicates of blood from several donors. Only in-frame clones appear in the TCRdb table, and some are missing; sequencing was by immunoSEQ multiplex PCR. The data hold around 67,000 clones, with nearly 97% observed a single time. V shed 5 bases and J 4 bases; nucleotides not matched to a gene: 17. The CDR3 has 20 residues. The germline CDR1 and CDR2 sequences are SGHVS and FNYEAQ. The sample consisted of T cells isolated from PBMCs. The receptor was isolated from a human donor in good health. This sequence joins TRBV7-6 and TRBJ2-7; 16 bases are shared with TRBD2. CDR3 residues: CASSLRSGTSGRAFRYEQYF. DNA for the CDR3: TGTGCCAGCAGCCTCCGCTCCGGGACTAGCGGGAGGGCCTTTCGGTACGAGCAGTACTTC. The full variable domain, rest sourced from reference TRBV7-6 and TRBJ2-7, is GAGVSQSPRYKVTKRGQDVALRCDPISGHVSLYWYRQALGQGPEFLTYFNYEAQQDKSGLPNDRFSAERPEGSISTLTIQRTEQRDSAMYRCASSLRSGTSGRAFRYEQYFGPGTRLTVT.